What follows are 7 T cell receptor beta chains derived from one specimen sequenced in a study of T cells in Graves' hyperthyroidism and ophthalmopathy. Amplification of TCR beta CDR3 regions used RNA as the template. RT-PCR in the first round (using the HTBI primer set) targeted the TCR CDR3. TCRdb processed the multiplex PCR reads anew with MiXCR; each CDR3 protein has one entry. This sample has approximately 710,000 distinct CDR3 sequences; approximately 15% occur once, and the top ten carry 15%. Sample: blood. These receptor sequences come from a man aged 45-65 years with Graves' hyperthyroidism.

The sample holds a few counts of this clonotype. The CDR3 loop is CASSSSPGLGDTQYF. DNA of the CDR3: TGTGCCAGCAGCTCCTCACCGGGGCTGGGAGATACGCAGTATTTT. J is TRBJ2-3 and V is TRBV7-2, with D tentatively TRBD1 or TRBD2 (5 bases each). The CDR3 has 15 residues. Germline loops: CDR1 SGHTA, CDR2 FQGNSA. Deletions cut 4 bases from V and 5 bases from J, with 16 bases between.

This clonotype was counted many times. CDR3 sequence reads: CASSPAGGWGDYGYTF. The CDR3 DNA is TGTGCCAGCAGCCCCGCCGGGGGGTGGGGGGACTATGGCTACACCTTC. The chain uses TRBV7-2 and TRBJ1-2; D might be TRBD1 (5 bases). Trimming removed 5 bases from V and 3 bases from J, with 19 bases in between. Per germline, CDR1 SGHTA and CDR2 FQGNSA. This CDR3 has 16 residues.

As regards this clonotype: Sequence at one end of the junction differs from germline and may be a read error. The rearrangement links TRBV2 to TRBJ2-1; D unclear. CDR1 and CDR2 from the germline V gene are SNHLY and FYNNEI. The CDR3 contains 12 residues. CDR3 DNA: TGTGCCAGCAGTGGACTCCTCAATCAGCAGTTCTTC. It encodes CASSGLLNQQFF.

This clonotype was counted between two and nine times. The chain couples TRBV12-3 or TRBV12-4 to TRBJ2-3; unclear D gene. Trimming removed 4 bases from V and 2 bases from J, with 10 bases in between. The CDR3 contains 14 residues. The CDR3 region has the DNA TGTGCCAGCAGTTGGAGTCAGATCACAGATACGCAGTATTTT. This codes for CASSWSQITDTQYF.

The chain has TRBV4-1 and TRBJ2-5, with a weak D call TRBD2 (6 bases). Germline CDR1 MGHRA, CDR2 YSYEKL. V dropped 3 bases and J dropped 5 bases, with 16 bases sitting between them. The CDR3 is 15 residues long. The CDR3 here is CASSQTGTLKETQYF. The CDR3 nucleotides are TGCGCCAGCAGCCAGACCGGGACTCTCAAGGAGACCCAGTACTTC.

This sequence joins TRBV4-3 and TRBJ2-1, with TRBD2 identical over 8 bases. The V gene end was trimmed by 4 bases and the J gene end by 8 bases; junction bases not matched to a gene: 7. This CDR3 is 14 amino acids long. Germline-derived CDR1 and CDR2 are LGHNA and YSLEER. CDR3: CASSPGLVDYEQFF. For the CDR3, the DNA is TGCGCCAGCAGCCCGGGACTAGTAGATTATGAGCAGTTCTTC.

This clonotype was found many times. The chain uses TRBV28 and TRBJ1-4, with unresolved D. The CDR3 is 14 amino acids. V lost 5 bases and J lost 4, with 11 bases in between. CDR1 and CDR2 from the germline V gene are MDHEN and SYDVKM. The CDR3 DNA follows: TGTGCCAGCAGTCCACCCGTATTTAATGAAAAACTGTTTTTT. It codes for CASSPPVFNEKLFF. Filled out from reference TRBV28 and TRBJ1-4, the complete variable domain reads DVKVTQSSRYLVKRTGEKVFLECVQDMDHENMFWYRQDPGLGLRLIYFSYDVKMKEKGDIPEGYSVSREKKERFSLILESASTNQTSMYLCASSPPVFNEKLFFGSGTQLSVL.